These T cell receptor beta chains were read from a single sample in a study of cytomegalovirus exposure and HLA in healthy donors. Assay: immunoSEQ multiplex PCR; the TCRdb copy retains only in-frame clones and omits some. The sample holds 100,000 to 120,000 clones; approximately 81% are singletons and the top ten take around 1.3%. Sequenced sample: PBMCs. The receptor source for this set is a man aged 30 to 39 in good health and CMV-seronegative. Each CDR3 is given with its conserved first and last residue. Each record gives: D gene, J gene, V gene, clone size, CDR3 protein, CDR3 DNA. The D gene is left open where the match is weak. Expanded clones are given a class, and other clones once, few, many or no size at all.

NA	TRBJ2-2	TRBV29-1	NA	CSVEIRGRITGELFF	TGCAGCGTTGAAATCCGGGGTAGGATCACCGGGGAGCTGTTTTTT
NA	TRBJ2-1	TRBV9	NA	CASSSRSTLDEQFF	TGTGCCAGCAGCTCCCGGAGTACCCTCGATGAGCAGTTCTTC
TRBD2	TRBJ2-5	TRBV4-3	NA	CASSQDLLAGGQETQYF	TGCGCCAGCAGCCAAGATCTGCTAGCGGGGGGTCAAGAGACCCAGTACTTC
NA	TRBJ2-1	TRBV5-6	NA	CASSADVGRGSYNEQFF	TGTGCCAGCAGCGCCGACGTTGGGCGGGGTTCCTACAATGAGCAGTTCTTC
NA	TRBJ2-2	TRBV27	NA	CASSFRGRGTGELFF	TGTGCCAGCAGTTTCCGAGGGCGAGGGACCGGGGAGCTGTTTTTT
TRBD1	TRBJ2-5	TRBV5-8	NA	CASSLGDSLQETQYF	TGTGCCAGCAGCTTAGGGGACAGCCTACAAGAGACCCAGTACTTC
TRBD1	TRBJ2-7	TRBV19	NA	CASSSGTVHEQYF	TGTGCCAGTAGCTCCGGGACAGTCCACGAGCAGTACTTC
NA	TRBJ1-2	TRBV25-1	NA	CASSEPDSLPYGYTF	TGTGCCAGCAGTGAACCGGACTCCCTACCTTATGGCTACACCTTC
TRBD1	TRBJ2-3	TRBV4-1	few	CASSPIWRQGEVDTQYF	TGCGCCAGCAGCCCCATCTGGAGACAGGGGGAAGTAGATACGCAGTATTTT
NA	TRBJ2-1	TRBV4-3	NA	CASSPYFSMSEVKPKQFF	TGCGCCAGCAGCCCCTATTTCTCTATGAGCGAAGTTAAGCCTAAGCAGTTCTTC
NA	TRBJ2-1	TRBV6-5	few	CASSYERPYNEQFF	TGTGCCAGCAGTTACGAGCGGCCCTACAATGAGCAGTTCTTC
NA	TRBJ2-1	TRBV2	NA	CASSATGLDNEQFF	TGTGCCAGCAGTGCTACAGGGCTCGACAATGAGCAGTTCTTC
TRBD2	TRBJ2-1	TRBV4-3	NA	CASSQDGGFSYNEQFF	TGCGCCAGCAGCCAGGACGGGGGGTTCTCCTACAATGAGCAGTTCTTC
NA	TRBJ2-7	TRBV7-9	NA	CPSSLEAREQYF	TGTCCCAGCAGCTTAGAAGCGAGGGAGCAGTACTTC
NA	TRBJ1-1	TRBV19	few	CASSITEGGTEAFF	TGTGCCAGTAGTATCACGGAGGGCGGCACTGAAGCTTTCTTT
TRBD1	TRBJ1-1	TRBV10-1	NA	CASSEQGYTEAFF	TGCGCCAGCAGTGAACAGGGGTACACTGAAGCTTTCTTT
TRBD1	TRBJ1-2	TRBV19	NA	CASSIGPGGAYGYTF	TGTGCCAGTAGTATCGGGCCAGGGGGCGCCTATGGCTACACCTTC
TRBD2	TRBJ2-7	TRBV7-9	few	CASSLGGSSHEQYF	TGTGCCAGCAGCTTAGGCGGGAGTTCCCACGAGCAGTACTTC
TRBD1	TRBJ2-6	TRBV9	NA	CASTKGQGALGANVLTF	TGTGCCAGCACGAAGGGACAGGGGGCGCTTGGGGCCAACGTCCTGACTTTC
NA	TRBJ1-5	TRBV5-3	NA	CARSTDSLPQHF	TGTGCCAGAAGCACCGACTCCCTCCCCCAGCATTTT
TRBD1	TRBJ1-3	TRBV9	NA	CASSVDPGGLSGNTIYF	TGTGCCAGCAGCGTAGACCCAGGGGGGCTGTCTGGAAACACCATATATTTT
TRBD2	TRBJ2-2	TRBV4-3	NA	CASSQDWGGETGELFF	TGCGCCAGCAGCCAAGATTGGGGGGGAGAAACCGGGGAGCTGTTTTTT
TRBD1	TRBJ1-3	TRBV30	few	CAWNAGGGNTIYF	TGTGCCTGGAACGCAGGGGGTGGAAACACCATATATTTT
TRBD2	TRBJ2-1	TRBV28	once	CASSLAGGPMDEQFF	TGTGCCAGCAGTTTGGCGGGAGGGCCGATGGATGAGCAGTTCTTC